These 15 T cell receptor beta chains share one sample of origin, sequenced in a study of blood T cell repertoires in COVID-19. TCRdb keeps only in-frame clones here, not all; method: immunoSEQ multiplex PCR. This table holds about 460,000 clones, less than 90% found once. Specimen: PBMCs or T cells enriched from blood (not recorded which). These receptors all stem from a woman aged 55-69 years who had recovered from COVID-19.

V and J are TRBV4-1 and TRBJ2-3; 7 bases line up with TRBD2. This CDR3 is 17 amino acids long. V was clipped by 4 bases and J by 2 bases; unmatched bases: 12. CDR1 is MGHRA, CDR2 YSYEKL, per germline. CDR3 DNA sequence: TGCGCCAGCAGCCCCTACTCAAGCGGGGATTACACAGATACGCAGTATTTT. Encoded protein: CASSPYSSGDYTDTQYF.

This rearrangement joins TRBV28 to TRBJ2-7, with D possibly TRBD2 on 5 matching bases. Germline assignment: CDR1 MDHEN and CDR2 SYDVKM. V lost 8 bases and J lost 3, with 14 bases in between. This CDR3 region has 13 residues. CDR3 residues: CASRGTLFYEQYF. The DNA of the CDR3 is TGTGCCAGCCGGGGTACTTTATTCTACGAGCAGTACTTC.

This chain links TRBV4-1 with TRBJ1-1; 8 nucleotides line up with TRBD1. The CDR3 contains 17 residues. The junction had 7 bases not matched to a gene; V was cut back by 1 base and J by 0 bases. Germline CDR1 is MGHRA and CDR2 is YSYEKL. The CDR3 DNA reads TGCGCCAGCAGCCAAGTAGGGACAGGAACTGTGAACACTGAAGCTTTCTTT. Translation gives CASSQVGTGTVNTEAFF.

The chain links TRBV4-1 to TRBJ1-5; no definite D call. Trimming took off 0 bases at V and 5 bases at J, with 17 bases between the two ends. This CDR3 has 17 residues. Per the germline V gene, CDR1 is MGHRA and CDR2 is YSYEKL. The CDR3 nucleotides read TGCGCCAGCAGCCAAGAATCCGGAGGGCTCCTTGATCAGCCCCAGCATTTT. Residues: CASSQESGGLLDQPQHF.

The rearrangement uses TRBV7-9 and TRBJ1-4; TRBD1 agrees at 8 bases. V lost 3 bases and J lost 8; bases outside the gene matches: 8. Germline V gene lookup returns CDR1 SEHNR and CDR2 FQNEAQ (reference sequence). The CDR3 has 15 residues. In DNA form, the CDR3 reads TGTGCCAGCAGCTTCTACCGGGACAGGCAAGAAAAACTGTTTTTT. It encodes CASSFYRDRQEKLFF.

V is TRBV6-5 and J is TRBJ2-2; 15 bases map to TRBD2. There are 15 residues in the CDR3. The V gene's germline CDR1 is MNHEY and CDR2 SVGAGI. V trimming: 8 bases; J trimming: 7 bases; junction bases outside the gene matches: 5. In nucleotides, the CDR3 is TGTGCCAGCGGACTAGCGGGGGGGTTGAGCGGGGAGCTGTTTTTT. This translates into CASGLAGGLSGELFF.

This clone was detected only once. This chain links TRBV2 with TRBJ1-5; D not certain. Trimming shortened V by 5 bases and J by 3 bases, and 14 bases separated the two germline ends. This CDR3 has 15 residues. In germline, CDR1 is SNHLY, CDR2 FYNNEI. The CDR3 sequence: CASSPEGRFNQPQHF. As DNA, the CDR3 is TGTGCCAGCAGTCCCGAAGGGAGATTCAATCAGCCCCAGCATTTT.

The CDR3 loop reads CASSLGGGITEAFF. The DNA for the CDR3 is TGTGCCAGCAGCCTTGGGGGGGGGATCACTGAAGCTTTCTTT. The chain has TRBV7-6 and TRBJ1-1; perhaps TRBD1 as D (5 bases). Trimming removed 5 bases at V and 4 bases at J, with 14 bases between. CDR3 length equals 14 residues. Germline lookup yields CDR1 SGHVS and CDR2 FNYEAQ.

The rearrangement uses TRBV24-1 and TRBJ2-3; no reliable D call. Trimming took off 4 bases at V and 5 bases at J, with 9 bases between the two ends. Germline V lookup: CDR1 KGHDR, CDR2 SFDVKD. CDR3 length equals 13 residues. The chain's CDR3 is CATSDSNRDTQYF. The CDR3 DNA follows: TGTGCCACCAGTGACTCAAACAGAGATACGCAGTATTTT.

The chain couples TRBV29-1 to TRBJ1-2; D ambiguous. V was clipped by 1 base and J by 4 bases, with 16 bases between them. Germline V lookup: CDR1 SQVTM, CDR2 ANQGSEA. This CDR3 is built from 15 residues. The CDR3, as DNA: TGCAGCGTTGAAGTAATAGGAGGGAAAGGCTATGGCTACACCTTC. Its translation is CSVEVIGGKGYGYTF.

The chain couples TRBV5-5 to TRBJ2-2; 8 nucleotides match TRBD1. V dropped 4 bases and J dropped 1; count of bases not matched to a gene: 3. The CDR3 runs 15 residues. Germline V CDR1 and CDR2: SGHKS, YYEKEE (reference sequence). CDR3 amino acids: CASSPGTGNTGELFF. The CDR3 nucleotides are TGTGCCAGCAGCCCGGGGACAGGGAACACCGGGGAGCTGTTTTTT.

V usage is TRBV10-2 and J usage is TRBJ2-1, with 7 bases identical to TRBD1. V was pared by 7 bases and J by 6 bases, with 3 bases of the junction left unmatched. CDR3 length: 12 residues. The germline CDR1 and CDR2 sequences are WSHSY and SAAADI. The CDR3 DNA reads as TGCGCCAGCACCAGACAGGGCAATGAGCAGTTCTTC. Its translation: CASTRQGNEQFF.

The sample holds one count of this clone. The rearrangement uses TRBV5-6 and TRBJ2-3; tentative D call: TRBD2 (7 bases). The CDR3 loop spans 18 amino acids. Germline CDR1 reads SGHDT; CDR2 reads YYEEEE. Trimming removed 4 bases at V and 0 bases at J, with 21 bases between. The CDR3 nucleotides are TGTGCCAGCAGCCCGCCCCCGCGGGGGCTATCAAGCACAGATACGCAGTATTTT. This codes for CASSPPPRGLSSTDTQYF. The entire variable domain, with the rest obtained from reference TRBV5-6 and TRBJ2-3, is as follows: DAGVTQSPTHLIKTRGQQVTLRCSPKSGHDTVSWYQQALGQGPQFIFQYYEEEERQRGNFPDRFSGHQFPNYSSELNVNALLLGDSALYLCASSPPPRGLSSTDTQYFGPGTRLTVL.

The chain joins TRBV7-8 to TRBJ1-5; D not resolved. This CDR3 is built from 15 residues. In germline, CDR1 is SGHVS, CDR2 FQNEAQ. V lost 3 bases, J lost 0 bases, and 9 bases lay in between. The CDR3 bases are TGTGCCAGCAGCTTGGAGGCGGTTAGCAATCAGCCCCAGCATTTT. It is translated as CASSLEAVSNQPQHF.

V gene TRBV5-1 combines with J gene TRBJ2-7; D is perhaps TRBD1 (7 bases). V shed 4 bases and J shed 7 bases, with 21 bases lying between them. The CDR3 covers 15 residues. CDR1 and CDR2 from the germline V gene are SGHRS and YFSETQ. The CDR3: CASSPNRQGLGEQYF. CDR3 nucleotides: TGCGCCAGCAGCCCGAACCGACAGGGACTGGGGGAGCAGTACTTC.